One sample yielded the 30 T cell receptor beta chains listed below, sequenced in a study of CD8 T cells in Susac syndrome. Random hexamers were used to reverse transcribe an amount of roughly 0.5 to 1 ug RNA. TCRdb recomputed calls from the immunoSEQ multiplex PCR reads with MiXCR, one row per CDR3 protein. Of around 200,000 distinct CDR3 sequences detected, roughly 95% appear once; the ten largest clones hold 0.095% to 0.12%. Sequenced input: CD4+ T cells from PBMCs. The receptors come from a human donor in good health.

V usage is TRBV9 and J usage is TRBJ2-2; D gene uncertain. The CDR3 consists of 14 residues. CDR1 is SGDLS and CDR2 is YYNGEE in the germline V gene. V lost 0 bases to trimming and J lost 7 bases, with 10 bases between them. Written as DNA, the CDR3 is TGTGCCAGCAGCGTAGTGGGTTACGGCGGGGAGCTGTTTTTT. This codes for CASSVVGYGGELFF.

J is TRBJ1-2 and V is TRBV29-1; 7 nucleotides align to TRBD1. Germline V gives CDR1 SQVTM, CDR2 ANQGSEA. The length of the CDR3 is 12 residues. The J segment lost 8 bases and the V segment lost 7 bases, leaving 10 bases of the junction unmatched. CDR3 coding DNA: TGCAGCGGTAACAGGGGTTCGGGGGGCTACACCTTC. Amino acids: CSGNRGSGGYTF.

The CDR3, as DNA: TGTGCCTGGAGCCTCCGGGACGGAGGCTACACCTTC. It translates to CAWSLRDGGYTF. The V and J genes are TRBV30 and TRBJ1-2, with D possibly matching TRBD1 (5 bases). Germline V CDR1 and CDR2: GTSNPN, SVGIG (reference sequence). V was cut by 3 bases and J by 8 bases, with 13 bases left in between. The CDR3 has 12 residues.

The chain combines TRBV9 with TRBJ1-2; a weak D match, TRBD1 (5 bases). Trimming removed 0 bases at V and 3 bases at J, with 12 bases between. In germline, CDR1 is SGDLS, CDR2 YYNGEE. The CDR3 is 15 amino acids. CDR3 in amino acids: CASSVDPGEDYGYTF. The CDR3 region has the DNA TGTGCCAGCAGCGTAGACCCGGGGGAAGACTATGGCTACACCTTC.

This sequence joins TRBV5-6 and TRBJ1-6, with D hard to call. Germline CDR1 reads SGHDT; CDR2 reads YYEEEE. Trimming cost V 4 bases and J 11 bases, with 13 bases left between them. This CDR3 is 13 amino acids long. The CDR3 nucleotides read TGTGCCAGCAGCGACCGGGCCCCAGCACCCCTCCACTTT. Its translation: CASSDRAPAPLHF.

This sequence joins TRBV29-1 and TRBJ2-5; no definite D call. The CDR3 runs to 10 residues. CDR1 and CDR2 (germline): SQVTM, ANQGSEA. V shed 7 bases and J shed 10 bases, with 13 bases lying between them. This chain's CDR3 is CSATTVGQYF. CDR3 coding DNA: TGCAGCGCCACGACGGTGGGCCAGTACTTC.

This clonotype was observed a few times. The rearrangement uses TRBV4-2 and TRBJ2-7; 13 bases align to TRBD2. The CDR3 is 17 residues long. Losses at the gene ends were 3 bases for V and 3 bases for J; bases not matched to a gene: 8. Germline loops: CDR1 LGHNA, CDR2 YNFKEQ. CDR3 sequence reads: CASSHERTSGSLYEQYV. In DNA form, the CDR3 reads TGTGCCAGCAGCCATGAACGGACTAGCGGGAGCCTCTACGAGCAGTACGTC.

The chain has TRBV29-1 and TRBJ2-3; D gene ambiguous. The CDR3 is 17 residues long. Between the trimmed V and J ends, which lost 5 bases and 2 bases, there was a span of 23 bases. The germline CDR1 and CDR2 sequences are SQVTM and ANQGSEA. CDR3 region: CSVLRIRTAGYTDTQYF. The DNA for the CDR3 is TGCAGCGTTCTTCGCATCCGTACAGCCGGATACACAGATACGCAGTATTTT.

The chain combines TRBV9 with TRBJ1-1; no clear D gene. Germline CDR1 and CDR2: SGDLS and YYNGEE. V was shortened by 2 bases and J by 4 bases, with 9 bases between the two germline ends. The CDR3 has 13 amino acids. The CDR3 sequence: CASSVSVGTEAFF. CDR3 DNA sequence: TGTGCCAGCAGCGTTTCCGTCGGCACTGAAGCTTTCTTT. Together with reference TRBV9 and TRBJ1-1, the CDR3 gives the full variable domain: DSGVTQTPKHLITATGQRVTLRCSPRSGDLSVYWYQQSLDQGLQFLIQYYNGEERAKGNILERFSAQQFPDLHSELNLSSLELGDSALYFCASSVSVGTEAFFGQGTRLTVV.

The gene calls are TRBV3-1 and TRBJ2-6; D gene uncertain. Germline assignment: CDR1 LGHDT and CDR2 YNNKEL (reference sequence). The CDR3 extends over 14 amino acids. V shed 3 bases and J shed 4 bases, with 7 bases lying between them. CDR3 DNA: TGTGCCAGCAGCCACCATAGGGGGGCCAACGTCCTGACTTTC. It specifies CASSHHRGANVLTF.

The rearrangement uses TRBV15 and TRBJ2-2, with D possibly TRBD2 on 5 matching bases. Trimming pared 0 bases from V and 4 bases from J, leaving 9 bases between. CDR1 is LNHNV and CDR2 is YYDKDF in the germline V gene (reference sequence). The CDR3 consists of 15 residues. The CDR3 DNA follows: TGTGCCACCAGCAGAGAGGTGGCGGGCACCGGGGAGCTGTTTTTT. Translated, it gives CATSREVAGTGELFF. The full variable domain, rest sourced from reference TRBV15 and TRBJ2-2, is DAMVIQNPRYQVTQFGKPVTLSCSQTLNHNVMYWYQQKSSQAPKLLFHYYDKDFNNEADTPDNFQSRRPNTSFCFLDIRSPGLGDTAMYLCATSREVAGTGELFFGEGSRLTVL.

The chain is built from TRBV20-1 and TRBJ1-1; no firm D call. Germline V gene sequence: CDR1 DFQATT, CDR2 SNEGSKA (reference sequence). This CDR3 contains 13 residues. The ends were cut back, 6 bases at V and 1 base at J, with 12 bases in the middle. CDR3 protein: CSAAETPNTEAFF. The CDR3, as DNA: TGCAGTGCCGCCGAAACCCCGAACACTGAAGCTTTCTTT.

The rearrangement uses TRBV6-5 and TRBJ1-6, with D tentatively TRBD1 (5 bases). Trimming cost V 0 bases and J 8 bases, with 17 bases left between them. The germline V gene encodes CDR1 MNHEY and CDR2 SVGAGI. CDR3 length equals 17 residues. The CDR3 DNA is TGTGCCAGCAGTTACTCGAACAGGCTCTGGGGGTATTCACCCCTCCACTTT. Translated, it gives CASSYSNRLWGYSPLHF.

The gene calls are TRBV15 and TRBJ2-3; no clear D gene. The CDR3 length is 14 residues. Deletions cut 1 base from V and 4 bases from J, with 9 bases between. Germline CDR1 and CDR2: LNHNV and YYDKDF (reference sequence). The CDR3 nucleotides read TGTGCCACCAGCAGAGTTGTTGGGCCAGATACGCAGTATTTT. It codes for CATSRVVGPDTQYF.

The CDR3 protein is CSVVVTGSQPQHF. The DNA of the CDR3 is TGCAGCGTTGTTGTGACAGGGAGTCAGCCCCAGCATTTT. The chain links TRBV29-1 to TRBJ1-5, with 7 nucleotides matching TRBD1. Germline CDR1 reads SQVTM; CDR2 reads ANQGSEA. This CDR3 comprises 13 residues. The junction had 6 bases not matched to a gene; V was cut back by 4 bases and J by 6 bases.

V and J are TRBV20-1 and TRBJ1-5, with D uncertain. From germline, CDR1 is DFQATT and CDR2 SNEGSKA (reference sequence). The length of the CDR3 is 11 residues. V was trimmed by 0 bases and J by 6 bases, leaving 3 bases between them. CDR3 sequence (DNA): TGCAGTGCTAGAGATAGTCAGCCCCAGCATTTT. Its protein is CSARDSQPQHF.

The chain is built from TRBV20-1 and TRBJ1-2, with 7 bases fitting TRBD1. Per the germline V gene, CDR1 is DFQATT and CDR2 is SNEGSKA (reference sequence). J lost 4 bases, V lost 5 bases, and 7 bases had no gene match. The CDR3 runs 13 residues. CDR3 residues: CSAEAGQSYGYTF. DNA of the CDR3: TGCAGTGCTGAGGCGGGACAGAGCTATGGCTACACCTTC.

The chain joins TRBV5-4 to TRBJ1-6; TRBD1 might be the D (5 bases). V was clipped by 0 bases and J by 9 bases, with 13 bases between them. Germline CDR1 is SGHNT and CDR2 is YYREEE (reference sequence). The CDR3 is 15 amino acids. The CDR3 is CASSLGRSGTSPLHF. As DNA, the CDR3 is TGTGCCAGCAGCTTGGGACGAAGTGGGACTTCACCCCTCCACTTT.

This chain joins TRBV2 and TRBJ2-7, with 8 nucleotides matching TRBD1. This CDR3 contains 13 residues. Germline V gene sequence: CDR1 SNHLY, CDR2 FYNNEI. The V segment lost 5 bases and the J segment 4 bases; nucleotides outside the gene matches: 4. This chain's CDR3 is CASSTDREYEQYF. CDR3 nucleotide sequence: TGTGCCAGCAGTACGGACAGGGAATACGAGCAGTACTTC.

The chain combines TRBV29-1 with TRBJ1-2; D call uncertain. Trimming pared 4 bases from V and 1 base from J, leaving 7 bases between. Germline-derived CDR1 and CDR2 are SQVTM and ANQGSEA. The CDR3 loop spans 12 amino acids. The CDR3 protein is CSVVQNNYGYTF. CDR3 coding DNA: TGCAGCGTTGTACAGAATAACTATGGCTACACCTTC.

In DNA form, the CDR3 reads TGCAGCGCCTGGGGGGACAGAGTACAAGAGACCCAGTACTTC. This translates into CSAWGDRVQETQYF. The V gene is TRBV29-1, the J gene TRBJ2-5; a possible D gene is TRBD1 (7 bases). The germline CDR1 and CDR2 sequences are SQVTM and ANQGSEA. V was pared by 7 bases and J by 2 bases, with 17 bases between. The CDR3 contains 14 residues.

The gene calls are TRBV6-2 or TRBV6-3 and TRBJ2-1, with TRBD2 matching over 9 bases. There are 16 residues in the CDR3. Trimming removed 3 bases from V and 8 bases from J; junction bases left unmatched: 11. The germline V gene has CDR1 MNHEY and CDR2 SVGEGT. Here the CDR3 DNA reads TGTGCCAGCAGTTATCGACGGGTAGCGGGGGTCGATGAGCAGTTCTTC. As protein: CASSYRRVAGVDEQFF.

The chain couples TRBV30 to TRBJ1-1, with 7 bases matching TRBD1. The CDR3 length is 15 residues. V dropped 2 bases and J dropped 2; count of bases not matched to a gene: 8. Germline V gives CDR1 GTSNPN, CDR2 SVGIG (reference sequence). The CDR3 bases are TGTGCCTGGAGTCCGGCGACAGGGTCAAACACTGAAGCTTTCTTT. Amino acids: CAWSPATGSNTEAFF. Complete variable domain (other parts from reference TRBV30 and TRBJ1-1): SQTIHQWPATLVQPVGSPLSLECTVEGTSNPNLYWYRQAAGRGLQLLFYSVGIGQISSEVPQNLSASRPQDRQFILSSKKLLLSDSGFYLCAWSPATGSNTEAFFGQGTRLTVV.

The rearrangement links TRBV25-1 to TRBJ1-2, with D unresolved. V lost 7 bases to trimming and J lost 6 bases, with 9 bases between them. The germline V gene has CDR1 MGHDK and CDR2 SYGVNS. The CDR3 contains 11 residues. CDR3 nucleotides: TGTGCCAGCACCCATGGGCATGGCTACACCTTC. Protein product: CASTHGHGYTF.

The genes are TRBV29-1 and TRBJ1-5; D remains unclear. Trimming removed 6 bases at V and 4 bases at J, with 13 bases between. Germline CDR1 reads SQVTM; CDR2 reads ANQGSEA. This CDR3 has 13 amino acids. The CDR3 DNA is TGCAGCGTGGGAGATACTTGGAATCAGCCCCAGCATTTT. It codes for CSVGDTWNQPQHF.

In its sample, this clonotype was seen once. The chain employs TRBV9 and TRBJ2-1; 8 nucleotides align to TRBD2. Germline lookup yields CDR1 SGDLS and CDR2 YYNGEE. The CDR3 length is 14 residues. The V and J ends lost 6 bases and 7 bases, in that order; junction bases with no gene match: 9. CDR3: CASNPGLARNEQFF. CDR3 bases: TGTGCCAGCAACCCCGGACTAGCCCGGAATGAGCAGTTCTTC. Looking up the rest from reference TRBV9 and TRBJ2-1 gives the full variable domain: DSGVTQTPKHLITATGQRVTLRCSPRSGDLSVYWYQQSLDQGLQFLIQYYNGEERAKGNILERFSAQQFPDLHSELNLSSLELGDSALYFCASNPGLARNEQFFGPGTRLTVL.

The CDR3 protein is CSAEWADTQYF. The CDR3 DNA reads TGCAGTGCTGAATGGGCTGATACGCAGTATTTT. The rearrangement links TRBV20-1 to TRBJ2-3; D uncertain. This CDR3 has 11 residues. V dropped 5 bases and J dropped 6 bases, with 9 bases sitting between them. Germline V CDR1 and CDR2: DFQATT, SNEGSKA (reference sequence).

The CDR3 bases are TGTGCCAGCAGCCAGAAGGGTCAGCCCACAGCTTTCTTT. It codes for CASSQKGQPTAFF. The V call is TRBV3-1, the J call TRBJ1-1; D ambiguous. Trimming took off 3 bases at V and 10 bases at J, with 15 bases between the two ends. The CDR3 covers 13 residues. CDR1 and CDR2 from the germline V gene are LGHDT and YNNKEL (reference sequence).

The CDR3 loop reads CASSLVGPPNSPLHF. The CDR3 DNA reads as TGTGCCAGCAGCTTAGTCGGGCCCCCTAATTCACCCCTCCACTTT. V usage is TRBV7-2 and J usage is TRBJ1-6; no firm D call. The V gene lost 1 base and the J gene lost 6 bases, with 10 bases spanning the gap. CDR1 is SGHTA, CDR2 FQGNSA, per germline. The CDR3 consists of 15 residues.

The J gene is TRBJ1-2, the V gene TRBV12-3 or TRBV12-4, with D unresolved. Deletions cut 5 bases from V and 2 bases from J, with 6 bases between. The CDR3 extends over 12 amino acids. CDR3 residues: CASSALNYGYTF. CDR3 in DNA: TGTGCCAGCAGTGCACTAAACTATGGCTACACCTTC.